This note documents a single T cell receptor beta chain sequence. What this receptor recognizes is not known. Base qualities are not provided; no much larger clone lies one nucleotide away. V sheds 0 bases and J sheds 1 base, leaving 15 bases between their ends. Taken from the germline V gene, the CDR1 and CDR2 loops are SGHVS and FQNEAQ. From the cysteine through the phenylalanine, the CDR3 covers 17 amino acids. Kept here is only the CDR3 DNA, which spans 51 bases and is read in frame from base 1. TCRbeta CDR3 regions were amplified from genomic DNA by means of the immunoSEQ Assay, a bias-controlled multiplex PCR. As for the authors' bioinformatics: Nucleated cell counts per sample were estimated from amplification of reference gene primers within the assay. To quantify the absolute abundance of each unique TCRbeta CDR3 rearrangement, sequence reads were collapsed and filtered. For each sample, productive Simpson clonality was calculated as the square root of Simpson's diversity index over productive rearrangements. The source is immuneACCESS, and TCRdb retained only in-frame sequences with V and J called. Part of the clones is not carried over; for the studies checked, unresolved V genes explain less than half of this, and the remainder is unexplained. V, J and clone size are those of that table, while D and trimming were read from the DNA. The sample table shows approximately 170,000 clones, and more than 70% are seen once. The ten largest clonotypes hold roughly 10% of the sample.

Whole blood was collected in K2EDTA tubes by collaborating institutions according to the institutions' own protocols. Collaborator samples were shipped for TCRbeta analysis as frozen whole blood, isolated PBMCs, or DNA extracted from either sample type. These data come from a study of blood T cell repertoires in COVID-19 (TCRdb year 2020). Regarding the study in general: The collaborator samples originated in the United States, Italy and Spain and spanned the acute and convalescent phases of COVID-19. The prospective study material was composed of cDNA or gDNA derived from T cells, B-cell-depleted T cells, or PBMCs. The dataset comprised deeply sampled blood TCRbeta repertoires from subjects exposed to, actively infected with, or recovered from COVID-19. The repertoires were released in a freely available public database intended as a resource for research on the immune response to SARS-CoV-2. The samples were drawn from the first 160 participants of the ongoing ImmuneRACE study and from 1,254 subjects provided by 6 global collaborators. A de-identified subject ID, COVID-19 status, age in years and sex were almost always included in the sample metadata. Where HLA class I and class II types were available, the types were taken from metadata supplied by the sample provider, not from assay-based typing. The paper as a whole reports these results and caveats: How much clinical and demographic metadata was included differed by source and by participant, and the metadata was provided uncurated.

Sequenced input: peripheral blood. This chain joins TRBV7-8 to TRBJ1-1; the D gene lacks a confident call. The clonotype comes from a woman over 75 with active or convalescent COVID-19. This receptor carries the CDR3 CASSLATAPSSNTEAFF. At the DNA level, the sequence is TGTGCCAGCAGCTTAGCCACAGCACCCAGCTCGAACACTGAAGCTTTCTTT. Extended through the reference TRBV7-8 and TRBJ1-1 proteins, this CDR3 yields the full variable domain: GAGVSQSPRYKVAKRGQDVALRCDPISGHVSLFWYQQALGQGPEFLTYFQNEAQLDKSGLPSDRFFAERPEGSVSTLKIQRTQQEDSAVYLCASSLATAPSSNTEAFFGQGTRLTVV.